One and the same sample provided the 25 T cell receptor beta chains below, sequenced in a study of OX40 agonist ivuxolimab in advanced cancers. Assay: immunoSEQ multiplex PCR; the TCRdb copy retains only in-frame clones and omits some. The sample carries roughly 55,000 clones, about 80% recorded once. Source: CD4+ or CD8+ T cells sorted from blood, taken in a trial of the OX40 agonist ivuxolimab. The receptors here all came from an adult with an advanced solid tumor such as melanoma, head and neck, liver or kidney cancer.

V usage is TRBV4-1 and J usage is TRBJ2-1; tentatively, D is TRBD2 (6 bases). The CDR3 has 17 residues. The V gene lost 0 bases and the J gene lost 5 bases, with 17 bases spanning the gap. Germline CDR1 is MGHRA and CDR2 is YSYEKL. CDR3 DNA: TGCGCCAGCAGCCAAGATTTCGCGGGGATGGGGAACAATGAGCAGTTCTTC. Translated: CASSQDFAGMGNNEQFF.

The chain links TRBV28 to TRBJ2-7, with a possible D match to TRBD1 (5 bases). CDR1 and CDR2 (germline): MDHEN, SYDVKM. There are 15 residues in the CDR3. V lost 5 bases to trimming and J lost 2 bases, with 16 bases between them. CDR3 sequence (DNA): TGTGCCAGCAGTCGCTCCATGGGGCTAACCTACGAGCAGTACTTC. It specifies CASSRSMGLTYEQYF.

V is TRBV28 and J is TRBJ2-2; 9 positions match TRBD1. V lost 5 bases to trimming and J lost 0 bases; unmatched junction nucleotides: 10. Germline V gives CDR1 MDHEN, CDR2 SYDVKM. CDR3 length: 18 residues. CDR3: CASSRTGADPSNTGELFF. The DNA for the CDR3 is TGTGCCAGCAGTCGGACAGGGGCCGACCCATCGAACACCGGGGAGCTGTTTTTT. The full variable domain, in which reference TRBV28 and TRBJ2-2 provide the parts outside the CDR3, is DVKVTQSSRYLVKRTGEKVFLECVQDMDHENMFWYRQDPGLGLRLIYFSYDVKMKEKGDIPEGYSVSREKKERFSLILESASTNQTSMYLCASSRTGADPSNTGELFFGEGSRLTVL.

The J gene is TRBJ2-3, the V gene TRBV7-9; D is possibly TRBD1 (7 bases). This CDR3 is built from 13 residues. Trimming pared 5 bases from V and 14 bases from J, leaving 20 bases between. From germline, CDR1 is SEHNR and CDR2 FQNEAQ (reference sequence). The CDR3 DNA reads TGTGCCAGCAGCCCGGGGGTTGAGGGGGCGCGGTATTTT. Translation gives CASSPGVEGARYF. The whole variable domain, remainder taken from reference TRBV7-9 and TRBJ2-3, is DTGVSQNPRHKITKRGQNVTFRCDPISEHNRLYWYRQTLGQGPEFLTYFQNEAQLEKSRLLSDRFSAERPKGSFSTLEIQRTEQGDSAMYLCASSPGVEGARYFGPGTRLTVL.

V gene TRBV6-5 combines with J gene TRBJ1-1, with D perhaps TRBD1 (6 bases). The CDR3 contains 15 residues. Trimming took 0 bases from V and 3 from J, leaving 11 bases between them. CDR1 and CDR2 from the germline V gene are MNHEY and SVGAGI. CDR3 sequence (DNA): TGTGCCAGCAGTTACTCGAGGGGGGGGGACACTGAAGCTTTCTTT. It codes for CASSYSRGGDTEAFF.

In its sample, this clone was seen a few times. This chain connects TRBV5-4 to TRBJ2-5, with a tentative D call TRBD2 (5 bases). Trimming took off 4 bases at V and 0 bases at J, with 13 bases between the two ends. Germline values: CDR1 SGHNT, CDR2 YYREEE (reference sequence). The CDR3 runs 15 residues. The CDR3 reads CASSHDGLYQETQYF. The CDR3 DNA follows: TGTGCCAGCAGCCACGACGGACTGTACCAAGAGACCCAGTACTTC.

The CDR3 region is CASSYNSGSRDTQYF. In DNA form, the CDR3 reads TGTGCCAGCAGTTACAATAGCGGGAGTAGAGATACGCAGTATTTT. V gene TRBV6-5 combines with J gene TRBJ2-3; 9 nucleotides line up with TRBD2. V dropped 2 bases and J dropped 5; count of bases not matched to a gene: 5. Germline-derived CDR1 and CDR2 are MNHEY and SVGAGI. The CDR3 covers 15 residues.

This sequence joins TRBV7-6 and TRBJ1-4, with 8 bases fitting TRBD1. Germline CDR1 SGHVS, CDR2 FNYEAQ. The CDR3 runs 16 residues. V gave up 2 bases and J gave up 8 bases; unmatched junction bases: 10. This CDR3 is CASSLRHQGAREKLFF. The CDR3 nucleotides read TGTGCCAGCAGCTTAAGACATCAGGGGGCGAGGGAAAAACTGTTTTTT.

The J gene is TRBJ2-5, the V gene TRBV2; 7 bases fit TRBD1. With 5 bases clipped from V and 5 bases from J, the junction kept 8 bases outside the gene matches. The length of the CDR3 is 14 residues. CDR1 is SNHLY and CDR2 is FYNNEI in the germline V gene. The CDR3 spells CASSRTGLLETQYF. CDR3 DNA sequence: TGTGCCAGCAGTCGGACAGGATTACTTGAGACCCAGTACTTC.

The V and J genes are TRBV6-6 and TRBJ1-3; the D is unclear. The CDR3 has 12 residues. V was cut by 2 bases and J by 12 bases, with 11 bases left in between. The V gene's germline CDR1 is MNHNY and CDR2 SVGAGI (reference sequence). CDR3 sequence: CASSYRQVGIYF. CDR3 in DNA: TGTGCCAGCAGTTACCGGCAGGTGGGCATATATTTT.

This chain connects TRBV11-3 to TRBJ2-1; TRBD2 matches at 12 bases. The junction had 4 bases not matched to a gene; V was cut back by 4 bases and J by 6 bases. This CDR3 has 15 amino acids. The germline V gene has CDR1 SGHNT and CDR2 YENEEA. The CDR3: CASSSSGRAGNEQFF. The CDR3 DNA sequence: TGTGCCAGCAGCTCTAGCGGGAGGGCCGGCAATGAGCAGTTCTTC.

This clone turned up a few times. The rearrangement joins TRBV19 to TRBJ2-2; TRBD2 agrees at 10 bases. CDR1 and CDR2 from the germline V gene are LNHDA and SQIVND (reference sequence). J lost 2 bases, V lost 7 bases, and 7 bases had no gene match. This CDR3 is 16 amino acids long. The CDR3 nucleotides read TGTGCCAGTACCGCTAGCGGGGGCTTTAACACCGGGGAGCTGTTTTTT. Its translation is CASTASGGFNTGELFF.

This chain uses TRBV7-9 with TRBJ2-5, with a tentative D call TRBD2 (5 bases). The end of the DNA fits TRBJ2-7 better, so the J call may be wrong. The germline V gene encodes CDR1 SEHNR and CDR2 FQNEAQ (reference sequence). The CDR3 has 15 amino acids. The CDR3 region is CASSLVGLAFDEQYF. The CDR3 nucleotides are TGTGCCAGCAGCTTAGTAGGCCTAGCCTTCGACGAGCAGTACTTC.

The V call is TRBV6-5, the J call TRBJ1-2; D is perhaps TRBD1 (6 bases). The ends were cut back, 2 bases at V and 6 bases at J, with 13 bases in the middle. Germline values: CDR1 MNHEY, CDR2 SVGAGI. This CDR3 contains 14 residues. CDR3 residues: CASSYTTGHNGYTF. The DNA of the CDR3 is TGTGCCAGCAGTTACACCACGGGACACAATGGCTACACCTTC.

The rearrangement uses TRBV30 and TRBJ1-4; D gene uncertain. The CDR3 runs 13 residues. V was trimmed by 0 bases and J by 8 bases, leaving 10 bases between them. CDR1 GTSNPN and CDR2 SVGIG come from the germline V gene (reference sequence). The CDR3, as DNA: TGTGCCTGGAGTGTACGCCGGCGGGAAAAACTGTTTTTT. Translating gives CAWSVRRREKLFF.

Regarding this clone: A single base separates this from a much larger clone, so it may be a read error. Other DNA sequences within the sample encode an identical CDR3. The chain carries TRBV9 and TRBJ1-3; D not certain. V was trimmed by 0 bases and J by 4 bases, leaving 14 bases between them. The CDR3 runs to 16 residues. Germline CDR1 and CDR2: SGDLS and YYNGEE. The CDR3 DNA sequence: TGTGCCAGCAGCGTAGGACACCAGAACCGGGGAAACACCATATATTTT. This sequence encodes CASSVGHQNRGNTIYF. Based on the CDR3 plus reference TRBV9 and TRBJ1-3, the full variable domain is DSGVTQTPKHLITATGQRVTLRCSPRSGDLSVYWYQQSLDQGLQFLIQYYNGEERAKGNILERFSAQQFPDLHSELNLSSLELGDSALYFCASSVGHQNRGNTIYFGEGSWLTVV.

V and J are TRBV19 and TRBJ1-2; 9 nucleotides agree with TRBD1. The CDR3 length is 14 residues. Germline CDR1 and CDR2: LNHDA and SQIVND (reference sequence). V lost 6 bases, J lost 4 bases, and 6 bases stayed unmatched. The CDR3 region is CASRSTGGGYGYTF. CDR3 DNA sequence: TGTGCCAGTAGATCTACAGGGGGCGGCTATGGCTACACCTTC.

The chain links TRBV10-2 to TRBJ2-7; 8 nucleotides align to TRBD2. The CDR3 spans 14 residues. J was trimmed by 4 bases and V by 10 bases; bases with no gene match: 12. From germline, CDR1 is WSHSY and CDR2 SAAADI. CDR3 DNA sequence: TGCGCCACCCACGCCGGGACTAGGGCTTACGAGCAGTACTTC. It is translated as CATHAGTRAYEQYF.

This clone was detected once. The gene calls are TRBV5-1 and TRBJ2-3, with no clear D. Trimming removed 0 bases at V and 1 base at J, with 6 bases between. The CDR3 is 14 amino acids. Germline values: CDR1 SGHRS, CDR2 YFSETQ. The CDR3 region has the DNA TGCGCCAGCAGCTTGGACGGACGCACAGATACGCAGTATTTT. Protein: CASSLDGRTDTQYF.

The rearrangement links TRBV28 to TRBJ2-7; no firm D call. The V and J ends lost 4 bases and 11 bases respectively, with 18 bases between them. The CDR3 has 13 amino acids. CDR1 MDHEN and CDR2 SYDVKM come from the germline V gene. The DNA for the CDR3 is TGTGCCAGCAGTTATCCGGGTCTACGAGTGGAGTACTTC. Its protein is CASSYPGLRVEYF. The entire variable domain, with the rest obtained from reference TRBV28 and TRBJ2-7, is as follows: DVKVTQSSRYLVKRTGEKVFLECVQDMDHENMFWYRQDPGLGLRLIYFSYDVKMKEKGDIPEGYSVSREKKERFSLILESASTNQTSMYLCASSYPGLRVEYFGPGTRLTVT.

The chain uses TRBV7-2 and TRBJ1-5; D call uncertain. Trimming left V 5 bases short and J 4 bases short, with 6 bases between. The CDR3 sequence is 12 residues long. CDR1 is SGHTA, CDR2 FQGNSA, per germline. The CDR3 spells CASSRPNQPQHF. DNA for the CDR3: TGTGCCAGCAGCAGACCTAATCAGCCCCAGCATTTT. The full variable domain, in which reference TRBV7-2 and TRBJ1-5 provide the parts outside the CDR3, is GAGVSQSPSNKVTEKGKDVELRCDPISGHTALYWYRQSLGQGLEFLIYFQGNSAPDKSGLPSDRFSAERTGGSVSTLTIQRTQQEDSAVYLCASSRPNQPQHFGDGTRLSIL.

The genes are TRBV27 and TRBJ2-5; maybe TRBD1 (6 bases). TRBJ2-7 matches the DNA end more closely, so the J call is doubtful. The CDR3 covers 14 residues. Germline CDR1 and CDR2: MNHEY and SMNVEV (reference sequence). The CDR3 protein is CASSLSRDIYEQYF. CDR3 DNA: TGTGCCAGCAGTCTGTCCCGGGACATTTACGAGCAGTACTTC.

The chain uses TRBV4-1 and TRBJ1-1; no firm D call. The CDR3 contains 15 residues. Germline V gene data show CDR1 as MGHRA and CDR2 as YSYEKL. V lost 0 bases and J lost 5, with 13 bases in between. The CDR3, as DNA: TGCGCCAGCAGCCAAGATAGGGCAGAGATTACTGAAGCTTTCTTT. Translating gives CASSQDRAEITEAFF.

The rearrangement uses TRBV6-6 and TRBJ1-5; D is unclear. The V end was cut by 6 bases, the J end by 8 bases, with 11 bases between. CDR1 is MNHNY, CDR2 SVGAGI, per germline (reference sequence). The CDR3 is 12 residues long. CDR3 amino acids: CASSRLLEPQHF. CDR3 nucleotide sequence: TGTGCCAGCAGCCGACTGTTGGAGCCCCAGCATTTT.

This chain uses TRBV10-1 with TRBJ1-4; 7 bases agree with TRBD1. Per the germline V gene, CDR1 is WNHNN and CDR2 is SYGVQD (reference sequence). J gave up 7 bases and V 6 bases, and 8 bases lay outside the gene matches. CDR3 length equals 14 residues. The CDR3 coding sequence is TGCGCCAGCAGCCGACAGGGTAGAGGTGAAAAACTGTTTTTT. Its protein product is CASSRQGRGEKLFF.